This T cell receptor beta chain was obtained from a study of blood T cell repertoires in COVID-19. Seattle-derived patients entered the study during active infection and were followed longitudinally. Trimming pared 1 base from V and 7 bases from J, leaving 7 bases between. The CDR3 contains 13 residues. Per germline, CDR1 SGHDN and CDR2 FVKESK. Here immunoSEQ multiplex PCR was the method, and the copy in TCRdb shows in-frame clones only, minus some. The repertoire holds approximately 200,000 clones, roughly 94% seen once, with 0.7% to 0.8% in the top ten. The sequence came from a man aged 30 to 39 with COVID-19, enrolled during active disease. The chain links TRBV14 to TRBJ2-2; D gene unclear. The sample comprised peripheral blood. The CDR3 sequence is CASSQARGGELFF. In DNA, the CDR3 is TGTGCCAGCAGCCAAGCTCGAGGCGGGGAGCTGTTTTTT.